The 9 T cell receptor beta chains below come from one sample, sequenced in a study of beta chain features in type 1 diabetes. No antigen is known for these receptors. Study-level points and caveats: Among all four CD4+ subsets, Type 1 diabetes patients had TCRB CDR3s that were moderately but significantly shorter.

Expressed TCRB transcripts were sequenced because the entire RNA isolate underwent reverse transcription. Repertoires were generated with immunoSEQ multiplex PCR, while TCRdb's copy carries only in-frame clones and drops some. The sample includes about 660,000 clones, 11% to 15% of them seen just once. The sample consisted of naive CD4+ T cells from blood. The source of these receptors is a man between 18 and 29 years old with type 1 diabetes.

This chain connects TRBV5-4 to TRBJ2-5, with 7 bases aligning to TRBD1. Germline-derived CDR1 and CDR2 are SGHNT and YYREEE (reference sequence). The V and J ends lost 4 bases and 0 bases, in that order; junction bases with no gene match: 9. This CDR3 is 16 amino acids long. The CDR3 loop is CASSPDRTWYQETQYF. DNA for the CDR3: TGTGCCAGCAGCCCGGACAGGACTTGGTACCAAGAGACCCAGTACTTC.

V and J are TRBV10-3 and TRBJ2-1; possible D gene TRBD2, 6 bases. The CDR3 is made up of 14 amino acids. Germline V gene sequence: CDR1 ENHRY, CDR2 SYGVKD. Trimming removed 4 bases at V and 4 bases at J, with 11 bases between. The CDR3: CAISATRGYNEQFF. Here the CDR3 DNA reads TGTGCCATCAGTGCTACACGGGGGTACAATGAGCAGTTCTTC.

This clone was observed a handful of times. The DNA for the CDR3 is TGTGCCAGCAGCAAAAAAGGGGGACAGGGGGATCTTTCACCCCTCCACTTT. This encodes CASSKKGGQGDLSPLHF. This chain uses TRBV21-1 with TRBJ1-6; the table's D call of TRBD1 was not tested on the DNA. TRBV21-1 is a documented pseudogene. CDR3 length: 17 residues.

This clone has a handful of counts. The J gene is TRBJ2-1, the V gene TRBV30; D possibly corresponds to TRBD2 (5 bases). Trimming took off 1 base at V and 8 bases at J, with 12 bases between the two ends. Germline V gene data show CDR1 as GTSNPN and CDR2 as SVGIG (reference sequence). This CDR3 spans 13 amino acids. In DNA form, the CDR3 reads TGTGCCTGGAGTGGGACTGGAGGAGATGAGCAGTTCTTC. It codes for CAWSGTGGDEQFF.

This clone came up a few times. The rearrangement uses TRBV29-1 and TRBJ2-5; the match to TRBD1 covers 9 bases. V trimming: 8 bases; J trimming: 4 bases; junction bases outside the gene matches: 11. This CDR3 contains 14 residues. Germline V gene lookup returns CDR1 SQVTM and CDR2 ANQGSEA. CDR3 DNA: TGCAGCTTATACCCGGGACAGGGAGGAGAGACCCAGTACTTC. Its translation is CSLYPGQGGETQYF.

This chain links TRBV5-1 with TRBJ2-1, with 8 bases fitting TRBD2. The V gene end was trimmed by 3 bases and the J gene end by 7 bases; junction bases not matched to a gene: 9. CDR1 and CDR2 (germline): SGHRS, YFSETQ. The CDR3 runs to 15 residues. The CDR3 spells CASSSLAGTGNEQFF. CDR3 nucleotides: TGCGCCAGCAGCTCTTTAGCGGGAACGGGAAATGAGCAGTTCTTC.

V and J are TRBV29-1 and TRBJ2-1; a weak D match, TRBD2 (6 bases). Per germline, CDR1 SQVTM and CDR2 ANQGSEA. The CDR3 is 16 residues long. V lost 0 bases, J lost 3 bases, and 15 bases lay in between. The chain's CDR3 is CSVEDEEGGIYNEQFF. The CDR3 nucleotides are TGCAGCGTTGAAGATGAGGAAGGAGGGATCTACAATGAGCAGTTCTTC.

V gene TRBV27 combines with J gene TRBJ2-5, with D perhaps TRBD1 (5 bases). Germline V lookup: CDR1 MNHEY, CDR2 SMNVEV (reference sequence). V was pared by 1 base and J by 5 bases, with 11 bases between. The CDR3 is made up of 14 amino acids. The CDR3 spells CASSLYAGLETQYF. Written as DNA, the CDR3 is TGTGCCAGCAGTTTATATGCAGGGTTGGAGACCCAGTACTTC.

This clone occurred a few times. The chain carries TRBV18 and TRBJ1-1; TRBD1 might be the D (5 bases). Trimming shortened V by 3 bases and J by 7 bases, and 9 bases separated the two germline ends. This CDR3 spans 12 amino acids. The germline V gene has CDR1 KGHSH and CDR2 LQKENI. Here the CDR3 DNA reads TGTGCCAGCTCACCTACGACAGATGAAGCTTTCTTT. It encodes CASSPTTDEAFF.